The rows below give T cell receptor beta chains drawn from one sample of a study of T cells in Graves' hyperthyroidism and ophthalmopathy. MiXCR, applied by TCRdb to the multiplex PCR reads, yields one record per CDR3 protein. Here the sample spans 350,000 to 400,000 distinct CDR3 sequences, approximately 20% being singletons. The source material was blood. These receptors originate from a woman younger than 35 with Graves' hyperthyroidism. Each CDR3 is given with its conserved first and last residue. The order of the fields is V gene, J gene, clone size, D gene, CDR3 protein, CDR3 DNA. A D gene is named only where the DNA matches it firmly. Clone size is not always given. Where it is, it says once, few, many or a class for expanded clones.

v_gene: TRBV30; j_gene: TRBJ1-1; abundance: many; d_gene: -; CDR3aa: CAWSFGTEAFF; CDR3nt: TGTGCCTGGAGTTTTGGGACTGAAGCTTTCTTT
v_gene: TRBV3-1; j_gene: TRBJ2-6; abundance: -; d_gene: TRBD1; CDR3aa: CASSPLPGQPTSGANVLTF; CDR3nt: TGTGCCAGCAGCCCGCTACCGGGACAGCCGACCTCTGGGGCCAACGTCCTGACTTTC
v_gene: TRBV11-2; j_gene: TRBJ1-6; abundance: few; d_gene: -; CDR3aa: CASSLEWSANNSPLHF; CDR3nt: TGTGCCAGCAGCTTAGAATGGTCTGCAAATAATTCACCCCTCCACTTT
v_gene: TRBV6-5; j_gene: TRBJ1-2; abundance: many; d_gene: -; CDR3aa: CASSYRTLDGYTF; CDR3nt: TGTGCCAGCAGTTACAGGACGCTTGATGGCTACACCTTC
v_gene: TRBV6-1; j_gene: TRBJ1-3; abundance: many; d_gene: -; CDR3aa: CASNPGPYLSGNTIYF; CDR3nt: TGTGCCAGCAATCCGGGCCCTTACCTCTCTGGAAACACCATATATTTT
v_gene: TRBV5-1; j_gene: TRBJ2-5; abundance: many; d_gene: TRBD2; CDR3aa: CASSPRTSGGAETQYF; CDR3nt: TGCGCCAGCAGCCCCCGGACTAGCGGGGGGGCAGAGACCCAGTACTTC
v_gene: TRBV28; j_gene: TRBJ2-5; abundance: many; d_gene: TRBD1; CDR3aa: CATWVAGGKETQYF; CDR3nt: TGTGCCACCTGGGTGGCAGGGGGCAAAGAGACCCAGTACTTC
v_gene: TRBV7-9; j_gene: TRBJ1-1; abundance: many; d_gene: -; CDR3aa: CASSDSLDTEAFF; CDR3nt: TGTGCCAGCAGCGACAGTTTGGACACTGAAGCTTTCTTT
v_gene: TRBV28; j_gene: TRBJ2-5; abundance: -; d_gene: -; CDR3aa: CASSQVRALGETQYF; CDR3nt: TGTGCCAGCAGCCAAGTGCGGGCCCTGGGAGAGACCCAGTACTTC
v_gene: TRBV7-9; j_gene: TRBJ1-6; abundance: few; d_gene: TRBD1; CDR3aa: CASSHRQGFALHF; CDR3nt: TGTGCCAGCAGTCACCGACAGGGTTTCGCCCTCCACTTT
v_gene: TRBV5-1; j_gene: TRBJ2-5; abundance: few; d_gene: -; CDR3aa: CASSARDYQETQYF; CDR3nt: TGCGCCAGCAGCGCCCGGGACTACCAAGAGACCCAGTACTTC
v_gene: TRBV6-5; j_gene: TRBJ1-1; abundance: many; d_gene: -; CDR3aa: CASNDRTVNTEAFF; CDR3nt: TGTGCCAGCAACGACAGGACAGTGAACACTGAAGCTTTCTTT
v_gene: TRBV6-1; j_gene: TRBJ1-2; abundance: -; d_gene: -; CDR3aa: CASSDPTGANYGYTF; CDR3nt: TGTGCCAGCAGTGACCCCACAGGTGCTAACTATGGCTACACCTTC
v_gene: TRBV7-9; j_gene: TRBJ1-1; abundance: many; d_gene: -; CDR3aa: CASSLSGTRTEAFF; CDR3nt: TGTGCCAGCAGCTTGTCCGGGACAAGAACTGAAGCTTTCTTT
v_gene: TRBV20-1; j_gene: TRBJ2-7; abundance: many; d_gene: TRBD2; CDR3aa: CSAWTSGGTTYEQYF; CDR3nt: TGCAGTGCTTGGACTAGCGGGGGGACTACCTACGAGCAGTACTTC
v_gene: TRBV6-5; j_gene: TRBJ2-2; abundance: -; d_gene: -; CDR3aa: CASSFEDHPTGELFF; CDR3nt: TGTGCCAGCAGTTTCGAGGACCACCCCACCGGGGAGCTGTTTTTT
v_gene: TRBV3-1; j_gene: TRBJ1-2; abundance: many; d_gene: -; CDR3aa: CASSLIDGGGYTF; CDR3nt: TGTGCCAGCAGCCTCATCGACGGGGGCGGCTACACCTTC
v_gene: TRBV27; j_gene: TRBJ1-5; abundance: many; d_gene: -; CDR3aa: CASSLGDPYSNQPQHF; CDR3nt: TGTGCCAGCAGTTTAGGCGACCCATATAGCAATCAGCCCCAGCATTTT
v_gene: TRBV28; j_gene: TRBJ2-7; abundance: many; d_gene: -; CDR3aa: CASSPVPYGQYF; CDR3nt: TGTGCCAGCAGTCCCGTCCCTTACGGGCAGTACTTC
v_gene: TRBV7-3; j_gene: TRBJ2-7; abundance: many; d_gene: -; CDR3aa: CASSPARLEQYF; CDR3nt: TGTGCCAGCAGCCCAGCCCGTCTCGAGCAGTACTTC
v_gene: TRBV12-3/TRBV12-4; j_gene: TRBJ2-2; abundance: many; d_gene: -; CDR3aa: CASSIYTGELFF; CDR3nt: TGTGCCAGCAGTATTTACACCGGGGAGCTGTTTTTT
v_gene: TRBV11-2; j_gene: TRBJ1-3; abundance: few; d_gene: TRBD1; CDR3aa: CASSLFAGGSGNTIYF; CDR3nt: TGTGCCAGCAGCTTGTTCGCAGGGGGGTCGGGAAACACCATATATTTT
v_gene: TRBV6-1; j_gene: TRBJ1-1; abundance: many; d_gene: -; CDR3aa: CASTFRQKNTEAFF; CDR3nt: TGTGCCAGCACCTTCAGACAGAAGAACACTGAAGCTTTCTTT
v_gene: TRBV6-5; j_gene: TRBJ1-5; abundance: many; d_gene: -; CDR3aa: CASSSGDRRNQPQHF; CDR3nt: TGTGCCAGCAGTTCTGGGGACCGCCGCAATCAGCCCCAGCATTTT
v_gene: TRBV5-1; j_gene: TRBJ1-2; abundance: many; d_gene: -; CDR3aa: CASSLGDYGYTF; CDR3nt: TGTGCCAGCAGCTTAGGAGACTATGGCTACACCTTC
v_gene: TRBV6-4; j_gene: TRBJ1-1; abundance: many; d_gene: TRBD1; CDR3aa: CASTRTGDRGLRTEAFF; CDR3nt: TGTGCCAGCACCCGAACAGGGGACAGGGGGCTGCGCACTGAAGCTTTCTTT
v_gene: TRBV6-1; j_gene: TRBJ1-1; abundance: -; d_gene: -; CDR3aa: CASSDADRKAFF; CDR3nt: TGTGCCAGCAGCGACGCGGACCGTAAAGCTTTCTTT
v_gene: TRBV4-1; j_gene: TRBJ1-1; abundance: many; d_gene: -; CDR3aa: CASSQDSNRNTEAFF; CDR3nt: TGCGCCAGCAGCCAAGATAGTAACAGGAACACTGAAGCTTTCTTT
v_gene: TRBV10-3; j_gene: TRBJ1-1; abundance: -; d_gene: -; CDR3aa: CAIAGHLRDGTEAFF; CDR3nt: TGTGCCATCGCGGGACACCTCAGGGACGGGACTGAAGCTTTCTTT
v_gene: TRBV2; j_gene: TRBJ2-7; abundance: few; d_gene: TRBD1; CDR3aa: CASIEGAFNYEQYF; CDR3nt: TGTGCCAGCATTGAGGGGGCCTTCAACTACGAGCAGTACTTC
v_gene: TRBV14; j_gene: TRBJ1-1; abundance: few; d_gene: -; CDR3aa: CASSQVWVGYTEAFF; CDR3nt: TGTGCCAGCAGCCAAGTGTGGGTCGGCTACACTGAAGCTTTCTTT
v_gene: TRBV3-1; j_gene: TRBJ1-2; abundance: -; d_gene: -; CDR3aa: CASSQGGDPLSYGYTF; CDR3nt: TGTGCCAGCAGCCAAGGAGGGGACCCTTTAAGTTATGGCTACACCTTC
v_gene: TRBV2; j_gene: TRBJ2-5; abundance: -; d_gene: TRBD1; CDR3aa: CASSGPDRAQETQYF; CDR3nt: TGTGCCAGCAGCGGCCCGGACAGGGCACAAGAGACCCAGTACTTC
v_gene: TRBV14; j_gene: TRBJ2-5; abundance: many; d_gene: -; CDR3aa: CASSQGTKTQYF; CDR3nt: TGTGCCAGCAGCCAAGGGACAAAGACCCAGTACTTC
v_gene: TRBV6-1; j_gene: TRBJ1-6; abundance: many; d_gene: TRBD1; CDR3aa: CASIDRGGYSPLHF; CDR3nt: TGTGCCAGCATCGACAGGGGGGGCTATTCACCCCTCCACTTT
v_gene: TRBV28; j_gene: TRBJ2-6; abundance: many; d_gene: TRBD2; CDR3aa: CASSLQRGFYSGANVLTF; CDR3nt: TGTGCCAGCAGTTTACAGCGGGGGTTCTACTCTGGGGCCAACGTCCTGACTTTC
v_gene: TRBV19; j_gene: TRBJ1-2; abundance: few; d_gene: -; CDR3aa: CASSMGATGNYGYTF; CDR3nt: TGTGCCAGTAGTATGGGCGCGACAGGCAACTATGGCTACACCTTC
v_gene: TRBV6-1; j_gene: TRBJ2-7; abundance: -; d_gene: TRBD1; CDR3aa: CASTRDRESSYEQYF; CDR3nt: TGTGCCAGCACCCGAGACAGGGAAAGCTCCTACGAGCAGTACTTC
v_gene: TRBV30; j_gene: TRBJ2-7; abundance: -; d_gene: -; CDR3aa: CAWSGGLEYEQYF; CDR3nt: TGTGCCTGGAGTGGGGGGCTCGAATACGAGCAGTACTTC
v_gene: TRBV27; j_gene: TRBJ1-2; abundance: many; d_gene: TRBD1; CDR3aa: CASSAPGQGPEGYTF; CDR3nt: TGTGCCAGCAGTGCGCCGGGACAGGGTCCGGAAGGCTACACCTTC
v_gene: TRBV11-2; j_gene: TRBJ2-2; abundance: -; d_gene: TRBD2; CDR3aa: CAGTHQVGGSGELFF; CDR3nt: TGTGCCGGCACCCATCAAGTCGGGGGGTCCGGGGAGCTGTTTTTT
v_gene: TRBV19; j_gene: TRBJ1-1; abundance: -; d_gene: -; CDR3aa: CASMGGKAFF; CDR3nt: TGTGCCAGTATGGGGGGAAAAGCTTTCTTT
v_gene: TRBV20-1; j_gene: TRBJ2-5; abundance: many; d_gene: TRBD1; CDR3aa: CSAPGQPQETQYF; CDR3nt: TGCAGTGCCCCGGGACAGCCTCAAGAGACCCAGTACTTC
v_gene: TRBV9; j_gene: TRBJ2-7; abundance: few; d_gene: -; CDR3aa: CASSPTPEAAYEQYF; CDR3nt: TGTGCCAGCAGCCCAACCCCAGAGGCCGCCTACGAGCAGTACTTC
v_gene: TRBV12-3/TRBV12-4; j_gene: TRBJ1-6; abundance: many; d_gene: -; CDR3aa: CASTRGLGYNSPLHF; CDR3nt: TGTGCCAGCACCCGCGGTTTGGGATATAATTCACCCCTCCACTTT
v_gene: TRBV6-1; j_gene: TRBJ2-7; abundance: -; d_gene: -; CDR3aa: CASSLEGSVDEQYF; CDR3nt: TGTGCCAGCAGCTTGGAGGGTAGCGTCGACGAGCAGTACTTC
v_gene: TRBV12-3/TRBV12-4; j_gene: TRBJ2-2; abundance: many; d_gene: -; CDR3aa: CASSWGERRTGELFF; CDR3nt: TGTGCCAGCAGTTGGGGCGAACGGAGGACCGGGGAGCTGTTTTTT
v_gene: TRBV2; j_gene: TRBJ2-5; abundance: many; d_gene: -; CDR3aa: CASSDDGGRQETQYF; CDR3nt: TGTGCCAGCAGTGACGACGGGGGCCGCCAAGAGACCCAGTACTTC
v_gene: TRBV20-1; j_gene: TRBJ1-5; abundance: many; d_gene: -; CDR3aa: CSARDRLDNQPQHF; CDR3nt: TGCAGTGCGCGTGACAGGTTAGACAATCAGCCCCAGCATTTT